Presented here are 27 T cell receptor beta chains from one specimen sequenced in a study of identifying expanded T cells in peripheral blood. Assay: immunoSEQ multiplex PCR; the TCRdb copy retains only in-frame clones and omits some. The table has 90,000 to 110,000 clones, roughly 90% seen once. Sequenced material: blood. The receptors come from a person between 18 and 70 years old in good health.

The CDR3 DNA sequence: TGTGCCAGCAGCGTAGAAGGGGCCCCCTACAATGAGCAGTTCTTC. This encodes CASSVEGAPYNEQFF. The gene calls are TRBV9 and TRBJ2-1; D perhaps matches TRBD1 (5 bases). This CDR3 region has 15 residues. Deletions cut 0 bases from V and 2 bases from J, with 9 bases between. CDR1 SGDLS and CDR2 YYNGEE come from the germline V gene.

The rearrangement links TRBV5-1 to TRBJ1-1, with 8 bases that match TRBD1. The germline CDR1 and CDR2 sequences are SGHRS and YFSETQ. CDR3 length: 15 amino acids. The trim removed 7 bases at V and 1 base at J, leaving 9 bases unmatched. The CDR3 loop is CASSPFGQGNTEAFF. Here the CDR3 DNA reads TGCGCCAGCTCCCCTTTCGGACAGGGGAACACTGAAGCTTTCTTT.

The gene calls are TRBV7-3 and TRBJ2-2; 11 nucleotides align to TRBD2. Trimming removed 4 bases from V and 6 bases from J; junction bases left unmatched: 13. Germline CDR1 reads SGHTA; CDR2 reads FQGTGA. CDR3 length equals 18 residues. CDR3 sequence (DNA): TGTGCCAGCAGCTCCCCCGGGACTAGCGGAACACGTCCCGGGGAGCTGTTTTTT. As protein: CASSSPGTSGTRPGELFF.

The chain is built from TRBV5-1 and TRBJ1-2, with 7 bases lining up with TRBD1. This CDR3 is 15 amino acids long. Germline V CDR1 and CDR2: SGHRS, YFSETQ. The V segment lost 0 bases and the J segment 7 bases; nucleotides outside the gene matches: 9. The CDR3, as DNA: TGCGCCAGCAGCTTGGAATTCGACAGGGTGAGTGGCTACACCTTC. Its translation: CASSLEFDRVSGYTF.

The rearrangement uses TRBV10-3 and TRBJ2-3; 11 bases agree with TRBD2. CDR3 length: 14 amino acids. The junction had 3 bases not matched to a gene; V was cut back by 4 bases and J by 6 bases. In germline, CDR1 is ENHRY, CDR2 SYGVKD. The CDR3 sequence is CAISGGLAEDTQYF. Written as DNA, the CDR3 is TGTGCCATCAGTGGGGGACTAGCGGAGGATACGCAGTATTTT.

The chain links TRBV2 to TRBJ1-5; 8 bases fit TRBD1. Trimming at V came to 7 bases and at J to 6 bases, leaving 11 bases not matched to a gene. CDR3 length: 15 amino acids. Germline V gene data show CDR1 as SNHLY and CDR2 as FYNNEI. CDR3 region: CASTLAGGLVQPQHF. DNA for the CDR3: TGTGCCAGCACGTTGGCAGGGGGCTTGGTTCAGCCCCAGCATTTT.

The chain links TRBV5-8 to TRBJ1-3; 9 bases are a match to TRBD1. The CDR3 spans 15 residues. The germline gives CDR1 SGHTS, CDR2 YDEGEE. V dropped 2 bases and J dropped 4; count of bases not matched to a gene: 4. For the CDR3, the DNA is TGTGCCAGCAGCTTCGGGACAGGGAGGGGAAACACCATATATTTT. Amino acid sequence: CASSFGTGRGNTIYF.

The chain has TRBV6-1 and TRBJ1-1, with D hard to call. The CDR3 is 15 residues long. Trimming shortened V by 4 bases and J by 0 bases, and 12 bases separated the two germline ends. From germline, CDR1 is MNHNS and CDR2 SASEGT. CDR3 nucleotide sequence: TGTGCCAGCAGTGCCCGACGGACTATGAACACTGAAGCTTTCTTT. Residues: CASSARRTMNTEAFF.

This clone was detected once. This chain links TRBV28 with TRBJ2-1; 10 bases fit TRBD2. This CDR3 spans 17 amino acids. With 7 bases clipped from V and 6 bases from J, the junction kept 15 bases outside the gene matches. The V gene's germline CDR1 is MDHEN and CDR2 SYDVKM. CDR3 amino acids: CASTTIGASGGRNEQFF. CDR3 bases: TGTGCCAGCACCACGATCGGGGCTAGCGGGGGCCGCAATGAGCAGTTCTTC.

The rearrangement joins TRBV28 to TRBJ1-5; TRBD1 matches 10 bases. Losses at the gene ends were 4 bases for V and 3 bases for J; bases not matched to a gene: 12. Germline assignment: CDR1 MDHEN and CDR2 SYDVKM. The CDR3 length is 18 residues. CDR3 DNA sequence: TGTGCCAGCAGTTACCTCGTGGGACAGGGGTTCCTCAATCAGCCCCAGCATTTT. This codes for CASSYLVGQGFLNQPQHF.

The CDR3 region has the DNA TGTGCCAGCAGTGTCCGGGACAGGGGCGGCTACACCTTC. Amino acid sequence: CASSVRDRGGYTF. The chain carries TRBV2 and TRBJ1-2; 10 nucleotides align to TRBD1. There are 13 residues in the CDR3. The J segment lost 8 bases and the V segment lost 4 bases, leaving 4 bases of the junction unmatched. Looked up from germline, CDR1 is SNHLY and CDR2 is FYNNEI. Full variable domain (outside the CDR3, taken from reference TRBV2 and TRBJ1-2): EPEVTQTPSHQVTQMGQEVILRCVPISNHLYFYWYRQILGQKVEFLVSFYNNEISEKSEIFDDQFSVERPDGSNFTLKIRSTKLEDSAMYFCASSVRDRGGYTFGSGTRLTVV.

The chain has TRBV4-2 and TRBJ2-7, with 13 bases that match TRBD2. Germline loops: CDR1 LGHNA, CDR2 YNFKEQ. CDR3 length: 16 amino acids. With V trimmed by 4 bases and J by 0 bases, 3 bases remained unmatched. The CDR3 DNA sequence: TGTGCCAGCAGCCCAAGGACTAGCGGGAGCTCCTACGAGCAGTACTTC. It is translated as CASSPRTSGSSYEQYF.

The rearrangement joins TRBV6-1 to TRBJ2-5; 7 nucleotides line up with TRBD1. The CDR3 is 13 residues long. The ends lost 6 bases at V and 5 bases at J; junction bases unmatched: 6. CDR1 is MNHNS and CDR2 is SASEGT in the germline V gene. The CDR3 loop is CASSRQGRETQYF. The DNA for the CDR3 is TGTGCCAGCAGCCGACAGGGACGGGAGACCCAGTACTTC.

The chain is built from TRBV28 and TRBJ1-5, with 10 positions matching TRBD1. Looked up from germline, CDR1 is MDHEN and CDR2 is SYDVKM. This CDR3 is built from 15 residues. V gave up 4 bases and J gave up 2 bases; unmatched junction bases: 2. The CDR3 DNA reads as TGTGCCAGCAGTTCCGGGACAGGGGGCAATCAGCCCCAGCATTTT. Translating gives CASSSGTGGNQPQHF.

Notes on this clone: A much larger clone lies a single base off, so this may be a read error. The genes are TRBV7-9 and TRBJ1-1; D is unclear. This CDR3 spans 13 amino acids. Trimming stripped 3 bases from V and 1 base from J, with 6 bases between. Looked up from germline, CDR1 is SEHNR and CDR2 is FQNEAQ (reference sequence). The CDR3 region has the DNA TGTGCCAGCAGCTTCTTCGGGAACACTGAAGCTTTCTTT. This translates into CASSFFGNTEAFF.

V and J are TRBV28 and TRBJ2-3, with unresolved D. Per germline, CDR1 MDHEN and CDR2 SYDVKM. V gave up 7 bases and J gave up 6 bases, with 8 bases separating them. CDR3 size: 11 residues. For the CDR3, the DNA is TGTGCCAGCATTCAACGGGATACGCAGTATTTT. It codes for CASIQRDTQYF.

V usage is TRBV30 and J usage is TRBJ2-3, with 8 bases lining up with TRBD1. CDR1 and CDR2 (germline): GTSNPN, SVGIG (reference sequence). The CDR3 has 15 residues. Trimming cost V 4 bases and J 6 bases; bases outside gene matches: 12. CDR3 DNA sequence: TGTGCCTGGATTGGGCCAGGGGGCGCAGGGGATACGCAGTATTTT. Protein: CAWIGPGGAGDTQYF.

This chain joins TRBV7-9 and TRBJ2-7, with D maybe TRBD2 (6 bases). This CDR3 comprises 15 residues. Germline assignment: CDR1 SEHNR and CDR2 FQNEAQ (reference sequence). V shed 0 bases and J shed 5 bases, with 14 bases lying between them. DNA of the CDR3: TGTGCCAGCAGCTTAGCCTACCGGGACTGGAACGAGCAGTACTTC. It is translated as CASSLAYRDWNEQYF.

This chain joins TRBV7-9 and TRBJ1-3; no definite D call. Germline V gives CDR1 SEHNR, CDR2 FQNEAQ (reference sequence). Trimming took off 5 bases at V and 4 bases at J, with 15 bases between the two ends. This CDR3 is 15 amino acids long. Written as DNA, the CDR3 is TGTGCCAGCAGCCCGCAGACATCGCGCGGAAACACCATATATTTT. The encoded protein is CASSPQTSRGNTIYF.

The chain recombines TRBV11-3 with TRBJ2-5; no clear D gene. The germline gives CDR1 SGHNT, CDR2 YENEEA. The CDR3 is 13 residues long. The germline V and J ends were trimmed by 2 bases and 0 bases, with 4 bases remaining between them. The CDR3 is CASSLYNQETQYF. Here the CDR3 DNA reads TGTGCCAGCAGCTTATACAACCAAGAGACCCAGTACTTC.

V gene TRBV2 combines with J gene TRBJ1-5; D possibly corresponds to TRBD1 (5 bases). Germline lookup yields CDR1 SNHLY and CDR2 FYNNEI. CDR3 size: 16 residues. Deletions cut 3 bases from V and 2 bases from J, with 14 bases between. In DNA, the CDR3 is TGTGCCAGCAGTGATGGGCAGGGATGGGGCAATCAGCCCCAGCATTTT. This translates into CASSDGQGWGNQPQHF.

The chain combines TRBV9 with TRBJ2-1; D is perhaps TRBD2 (6 bases). Germline assignment: CDR1 SGDLS and CDR2 YYNGEE. The length of the CDR3 is 17 residues. V shed 2 bases and J shed 0 bases, with 15 bases lying between them. For the CDR3, the DNA is TGTGCCAGCAGCGTCCGGGCTGCGGGAAGCTCCTACAATGAGCAGTTCTTC. Its protein is CASSVRAAGSSYNEQFF.

This clone showed up just a few times. CDR3 in amino acids: CASSLALWTTGELFF. The CDR3, as DNA: TGTGCCAGCAGCTTAGCGCTCTGGACCACCGGGGAGCTGTTTTTT. The chain has TRBV7-9 and TRBJ2-2; D is unclear. The CDR3 runs 15 residues. Looked up from germline, CDR1 is SEHNR and CDR2 is FQNEAQ (reference sequence). Trimming left V 0 bases short and J 4 bases short, with 9 bases between.

The gene calls are TRBV28 and TRBJ1-1; TRBD1 is a possible D gene (6 bases). Trimming took 2 bases from V and 3 from J, leaving 13 bases between them. The V gene's germline CDR1 is MDHEN and CDR2 SYDVKM. CDR3 length: 15 amino acids. The CDR3 spells CASSLGGRGDTEAFF. For the CDR3, the DNA is TGTGCCAGCAGTTTAGGAGGTAGGGGGGACACTGAAGCTTTCTTT.

In nucleotides, the CDR3 is TGTGCCAGCAGCTTAGCGAGGACAGGGGGCTCTGGGGCCAACGTCCTGACTTTC. This sequence encodes CASSLARTGGSGANVLTF. The V call is TRBV7-9, the J call TRBJ2-6; 10 positions agree with TRBD1. The V gene end was trimmed by 0 bases and the J gene end by 0 bases; junction bases not matched to a gene: 2. This CDR3 is 18 amino acids long. Germline lookup yields CDR1 SEHNR and CDR2 FQNEAQ (reference sequence).

This chain links TRBV25-1 with TRBJ1-5; 10 nucleotides agree with TRBD1. With 3 bases clipped from V and 2 bases from J, the junction kept 4 bases outside the gene matches. Looked up from germline, CDR1 is MGHDK and CDR2 is SYGVNS. The CDR3 length is 16 residues. For the CDR3, the DNA is TGTGCCAGCAGTGATACCGGGACAGGGGGCAATCAGCCCCAGCATTTT. Translating gives CASSDTGTGGNQPQHF.

The chain is built from TRBV5-4 and TRBJ1-2; a weak D match, TRBD1 (6 bases). Trimming stripped 4 bases from V and 5 bases from J, with 18 bases between. The CDR3 extends over 15 amino acids. CDR1 and CDR2 from the germline V gene are SGHNT and YYREEE (reference sequence). CDR3 sequence (DNA): TGTGCCAGCAGCCCCGCCCAGGGGATCCAGTATGGCTACACCTTC. This sequence encodes CASSPAQGIQYGYTF.